Shown below are 21 T cell receptor beta chains from a single sample sequenced in a study of long-term antiretroviral therapy in people with HIV. This was the immunoSEQ v3.0 assay at survey level. The table came from immunoSEQ multiplex PCR; TCRdb's copy has only in-frame clones and leaves some out. Among about 16,000 clones listed, 70% to 80% were seen once. The source material was unsorted PBMCs, sampled 2.1 years after starting antiretroviral therapy. These receptors originate from a man aged 40-49 years with HIV.

This clone was counted a few times. The chain employs TRBV14 and TRBJ1-6, with 7 bases identical to TRBD1. The CDR3 spans 13 residues. CDR1 is SGHDN and CDR2 is FVKESK in the germline V gene. V was pared by 9 bases and J by 7 bases, with 6 bases of the junction left unmatched. This CDR3 is CASRGLRNSPLHF. Here the CDR3 DNA reads TGTGCCAGTAGGGGGCTGAGGAATTCACCCCTCCACTTT.

CDR3 sequence (DNA): TGTGCCAGCAGTCCGGCGAGGACTAGCGTAGATACGCAGTATTTT. This sequence encodes CASSPARTSVDTQYF. The chain is built from TRBV27 and TRBJ2-3; the match to TRBD2 covers 9 bases. V dropped 5 bases and J dropped 5; count of bases not matched to a gene: 8. The V gene's germline CDR1 is MNHEY and CDR2 SMNVEV (reference sequence). CDR3 length equals 15 residues.

This chain uses TRBV5-4 with TRBJ2-3; 12 positions match TRBD1. The CDR3 is 16 residues long. Germline CDR1 and CDR2: SGHNT and YYREEE (reference sequence). V gave up 2 bases and J gave up 5 bases; unmatched junction bases: 6. The CDR3: CASSFGTGGVEDTQYF. CDR3 sequence (DNA): TGTGCCAGCAGCTTTGGGACAGGGGGCGTGGAAGATACGCAGTATTTT.

Only a few counts were recorded for this clone. The rearrangement joins TRBV6-5 to TRBJ2-1; 9 bases are a match to TRBD1. Germline trimming cut 8 bases from V and 7 bases from J; bases unmatched to any gene: 9. This CDR3 is built from 14 residues. Per the germline V gene, CDR1 is MNHEY and CDR2 is SVGAGI. The CDR3 DNA is TGTGCCAGCGGCACGACAGGGGGAGGTAATGAGCAGTTCTTC. This codes for CASGTTGGGNEQFF.

The DNA for the CDR3 is TGCGCCAGCAGCTTGTCAGGGACAAACTATGGCTACACCTTC. It encodes CASSLSGTNYGYTF. This sequence joins TRBV5-1 and TRBJ1-2, with a tentative D call TRBD1 (6 bases). Per germline, CDR1 SGHRS and CDR2 YFSETQ. The CDR3 is 14 residues long. V shed 1 base and J shed 2 bases, with 9 bases lying between them.

The rearrangement links TRBV5-1 to TRBJ1-3; no definite D call. Germline CDR1 is SGHRS and CDR2 is YFSETQ. V gave up 0 bases and J gave up 4 bases, with 17 bases separating them. The CDR3 totals 17 residues. The CDR3 protein is CASSLVRSNLVGNTIYF. The CDR3, as DNA: TGCGCCAGCAGCTTGGTTCGGTCTAACCTCGTGGGAAACACCATATATTTT.

This clone was detected only a few times. The chain couples TRBV7-9 to TRBJ1-5; TRBD1 is a possible D gene (6 bases). CDR1 is SEHNR and CDR2 is FQNEAQ in the germline V gene (reference sequence). Trimming shortened V by 6 bases and J by 1 base, and 16 bases separated the two germline ends. CDR3 length: 16 amino acids. This CDR3 is CASSPHREKSNQPQHF. Here the CDR3 DNA reads TGTGCCAGCAGTCCGCACAGGGAAAAGAGCAATCAGCCCCAGCATTTT.

The chain uses TRBV18 and TRBJ2-3, with 11 bases lining up with TRBD2. Germline values: CDR1 KGHSH, CDR2 LQKENI. The CDR3 is 16 amino acids. The V and J ends lost 5 bases and 2 bases, in that order; junction bases with no gene match: 6. The CDR3 DNA follows: TGTGCCAGCTCAGTACTAGCGGGGGACATCACAGATACGCAGTATTTT. This encodes CASSVLAGDITDTQYF.

This clone has a single count. The rearrangement joins TRBV13 to TRBJ2-7; 7 bases map to TRBD1. The CDR3 is 15 amino acids. Germline-derived CDR1 and CDR2 are PRHDT and FYEKMQ (reference sequence). J gave up 4 bases and V 0 bases, and 6 bases lay outside the gene matches. This CDR3 reads CASSLGQDRYYEQYF. In DNA form, the CDR3 reads TGTGCCAGCAGCTTAGGACAGGACAGGTATTACGAGCAGTACTTC. Supplemented by reference TRBV13 and TRBJ2-7, the full variable domain reads AAGVIQSPRHLIKEKRETATLKCYPIPRHDTVYWYQQGPGQDPQFLISFYEKMQSDKGSIPDRFSAQQFSDYHSELNMSSLELGDSALYFCASSLGQDRYYEQYFGPGTRLTVT.

This clone was recorded only once. The V and J genes are TRBV13 and TRBJ1-1; the D is unclear. V lost 4 bases and J 1 base, leaving 10 bases between the germline ends. This CDR3 contains 14 residues. Germline-derived CDR1 and CDR2 are PRHDT and FYEKMQ (reference sequence). Here the CDR3 reads CASSSTRGNTEAFF. As DNA, the CDR3 is TGTGCCAGCAGCTCCACCCGGGGGAACACTGAAGCTTTCTTT.

In DNA form, the CDR3 reads TGTGCCAGCAGCCGTTGGGAGAACACCGGGGAGCTGTTTTTT. Amino acids: CASSRWENTGELFF. The chain recombines TRBV5-4 with TRBJ2-2; D remains unclear. CDR1 is SGHNT, CDR2 YYREEE, per germline (reference sequence). The ends were cut back, 4 bases at V and 1 base at J, with 8 bases in the middle. The CDR3 sequence is 14 residues long.

V usage is TRBV18 and J usage is TRBJ2-7, with a weak D call TRBD2 (6 bases). With 6 bases removed from V and 4 bases from J, the gap between germline ends came to 10 bases. Germline CDR1 reads KGHSH; CDR2 reads LQKENI. The CDR3 consists of 12 residues. CDR3 residues: CASSRDFYEQYF. DNA for the CDR3: TGTGCCAGCTCCCGGGACTTTTACGAGCAGTACTTC. Supplemented by reference TRBV18 and TRBJ2-7, the full variable domain reads NAGVMQNPRHLVRRRGQEARLRCSPMKGHSHVYWYRQLPEEGLKFMVYLQKENIIDESGMPKERFSAEFPKEGPSILRIQQVVRGDSAAYFCASSRDFYEQYFGPGTRLTVT.

This clone was observed once. The chain links TRBV9 to TRBJ1-2; 8 bases align to TRBD1. The V gene's germline CDR1 is SGDLS and CDR2 YYNGEE. The CDR3 has 15 residues. The ends lost 3 bases at V and 0 bases at J; junction bases unmatched: 4. The CDR3 region is CASSADRAPNYGYTF. CDR3 sequence (DNA): TGTGCCAGCAGCGCGGACAGGGCCCCTAACTATGGCTACACCTTC.

The chain recombines TRBV5-1 with TRBJ2-7; no firm D call. Trimming took off 0 bases at V and 2 bases at J, with 9 bases between the two ends. The CDR3 is made up of 14 amino acids. CDR1 and CDR2 from the germline V gene are SGHRS and YFSETQ. The DNA of the CDR3 is TGCGCCAGCAGCTTGGCCGGAGACGCCTACGAGCAGTACTTC. It encodes CASSLAGDAYEQYF.

The chain couples TRBV20-1 to TRBJ1-1, with D unclear. Trimming took 6 bases from V and 0 from J, leaving 2 bases between them. CDR3 length equals 10 residues. From germline, CDR1 is DFQATT and CDR2 SNEGSKA (reference sequence). The CDR3 loop is CSALNTEAFF. The CDR3 nucleotides are TGCAGTGCATTGAACACTGAAGCTTTCTTT.

The chain combines TRBV5-6 with TRBJ2-7; possibly TRBD1 or TRBD2 for D (8 bases each). The V end was cut by 1 base, the J end by 7 bases, with 30 bases between. Per the germline V gene, CDR1 is SGHDT and CDR2 is YYEEEE. This CDR3 comprises 19 residues. As DNA, the CDR3 is TGTGCCAGCAGCTTGCGGAGGACAGGGCGACAGCGGGGGACGGGAGAGCAGTACTTC. This sequence encodes CASSLRRTGRQRGTGEQYF.

V usage is TRBV9 and J usage is TRBJ1-1; 7 positions agree with TRBD1. The CDR3 length is 12 residues. V trimming: 4 bases; J trimming: 11 bases; junction bases outside the gene matches: 8. Germline-derived CDR1 and CDR2 are SGDLS and YYNGEE. The CDR3 sequence: CASSPGTVWAFF. Here the CDR3 DNA reads TGTGCCAGCAGCCCAGGGACAGTGTGGGCTTTCTTT.

The CDR3 loop is CASSRDGFSNQPQHF. CDR3 coding DNA: TGTGCCAGCTCACGGGACGGTTTTAGCAATCAGCCCCAGCATTTT. The chain employs TRBV18 and TRBJ1-5, with D perhaps TRBD1 (5 bases). The germline V and J ends were trimmed by 4 bases and 0 bases, with 10 bases remaining between them. Germline V gene sequence: CDR1 KGHSH, CDR2 LQKENI. The CDR3 covers 15 residues.

The genes are TRBV29-1 and TRBJ2-3; TRBD1 matches at 12 bases. Germline loops: CDR1 SQVTM, CDR2 ANQGSEA. This CDR3 is 12 amino acids long. The junction had 1 base not matched to a gene; V was cut back by 7 bases and J by 5 bases. In DNA, the CDR3 is TGCAGCGGGGACAGGGGGCAAGATACGCAGTATTTT. Protein product: CSGDRGQDTQYF.

The chain joins TRBV6-5 to TRBJ1-6; possible D gene TRBD1, 5 bases. Germline assignment: CDR1 MNHEY and CDR2 SVGAGI. V gave up 5 bases and J gave up 6 bases, with 14 bases separating them. The CDR3 extends over 15 amino acids. In nucleotides, the CDR3 is TGTGCCAGCAGTCCGTGGGGGACCGGTAATTCACCCCTCCACTTT. Residues: CASSPWGTGNSPLHF.

The genes are TRBV2 and TRBJ1-2, with TRBD1 matching 9 bases. This CDR3 region has 13 residues. Germline CDR1 reads SNHLY; CDR2 reads FYNNEI. Trimming removed 7 bases from V and 4 bases from J; junction bases left unmatched: 4. As DNA, the CDR3 is TGTGCCAGCACGCCGGACAGGGGCTATGGCTACACCTTC. Protein: CASTPDRGYGYTF.